This record looks at one T cell receptor beta chain sequence and its context. Using immunoSEQ multiplex PCR, the repertoire was profiled, and TCRdb retains in-frame clones only, with some absent. Of 40,000 to 45,000 clones in the sample, 85% to 95% are singletons; the top ten hold around 0.39%. The sample is drawn from a study of blood T cell repertoires in COVID-19. Sequencing input: peripheral blood. The clonotype comes from a man between 50 and 59 years old with COVID-19, enrolled during active disease.

The CDR3 protein is CASSYGTSYEQYF. CDR3 in DNA: TGTGCCAGCAGCTATGGCACCTCCTACGAGCAGTACTTC. This chain connects TRBV5-6 to TRBJ2-7; the D is unclear. The V gene's germline CDR1 is SGHDT and CDR2 YYEEEE. Trimming shortened V by 3 bases and J by 0 bases, and 7 bases separated the two germline ends. The CDR3 spans 13 residues.